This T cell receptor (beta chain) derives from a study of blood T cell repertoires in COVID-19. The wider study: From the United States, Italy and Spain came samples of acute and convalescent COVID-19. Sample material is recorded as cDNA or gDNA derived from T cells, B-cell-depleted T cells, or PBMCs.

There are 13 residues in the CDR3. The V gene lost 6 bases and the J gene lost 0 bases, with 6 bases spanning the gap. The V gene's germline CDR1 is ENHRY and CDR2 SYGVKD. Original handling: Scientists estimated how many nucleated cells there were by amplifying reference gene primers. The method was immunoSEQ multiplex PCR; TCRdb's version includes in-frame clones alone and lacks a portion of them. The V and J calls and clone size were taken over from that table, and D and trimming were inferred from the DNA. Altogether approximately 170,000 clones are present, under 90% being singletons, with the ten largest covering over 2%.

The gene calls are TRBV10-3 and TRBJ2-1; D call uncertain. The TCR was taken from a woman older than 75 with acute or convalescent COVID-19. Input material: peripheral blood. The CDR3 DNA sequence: TGTGCCATCAGGCGCCCCTCCTACAATGAGCAGTTCTTC. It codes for CAIRRPSYNEQFF.